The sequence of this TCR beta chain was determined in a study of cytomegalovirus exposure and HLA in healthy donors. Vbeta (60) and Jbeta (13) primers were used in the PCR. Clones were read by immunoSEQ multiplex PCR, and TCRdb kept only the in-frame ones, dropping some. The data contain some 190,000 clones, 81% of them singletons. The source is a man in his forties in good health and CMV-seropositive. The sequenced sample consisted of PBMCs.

The CDR3 region has the DNA TGTGCCAGTACAAGGGGGCGGGAGACCCAGTACTTC. This gives the protein CASTRGRETQYF. This chain joins TRBV19 and TRBJ2-5; 7 bases map to TRBD1. The CDR3 contains 12 residues. The V gene end was trimmed by 7 bases and the J gene end by 5 bases; junction bases not matched to a gene: 4. The germline gives CDR1 LNHDA, CDR2 SQIVND (reference sequence).